These T cell receptor beta chains were read from a single sample in a study of Ad26.COV2.S vaccination and SARS-CoV-2 variants. The method was immunoSEQ multiplex PCR; TCRdb's version includes in-frame clones alone and lacks a portion of them. The table has 200,000 to 250,000 clones, 70% to 90% seen once. The sequencing used peripheral blood, collected in a trial of Ad26.COV2.S vaccine versus placebo. These receptors all come from a person aged 18-65 years who received the Ad26.COV2.S COVID-19 vaccine or a placebo. Both conserved end residues are part of each CDR3. The D gene is left open where the match is weak. Some rows mark clone size as missing; the rest say once, few, many or name a class of expanded clone.

J gene,V gene,D gene,clone size,CDR3 protein,CDR3 DNA
TRBJ2-1,TRBV4-3,TRBD2,.,CASSLFTGTSKNEQFF,TGCGCCAGCAGCCTTTTCACCGGGACTAGTAAGAATGAGCAGTTCTTC
TRBJ2-1,TRBV10-1,.,.,CASSESTGWSSYNEQFF,TGCGCCAGCAGTGAGTCGACGGGATGGAGCTCCTACAATGAGCAGTTCTTC
TRBJ2-7,TRBV7-6,.,.,CASTQGAGANYEQYF,TGTGCCAGCACCCAAGGGGCAGGGGCCAACTACGAGCAGTACTTC
TRBJ1-2,TRBV9,TRBD1,.,CASSVTQTGRFGYTF,TGTGCCAGCAGCGTTACCCAGACAGGGAGGTTTGGCTACACCTTC
TRBJ2-7,TRBV15,TRBD1,few,CATSGQGQGEYEQYF,TGTGCCACCAGCGGTCAAGGACAGGGAGAATACGAGCAGTACTTC
TRBJ2-7,TRBV27,.,.,CASSPYSGYEQYF,TGTGCCAGCAGTCCCTACTCAGGGTACGAGCAGTACTTC
TRBJ2-2,TRBV4-3,TRBD1,.,CASSQDDRASRELFF,TGCGCCAGCAGCCAAGACGACAGGGCCTCCCGGGAGCTGTTTTTT
TRBJ2-1,TRBV5-1,.,.,CASSLWADSYNEQFF,TGCGCCAGCAGCTTGTGGGCCGACTCCTACAATGAGCAGTTCTTC
TRBJ2-7,TRBV5-1,TRBD2,.,CASSLNPGGSEQYF,TGCGCCAGCAGTTTAAACCCGGGAGGGTCCGAGCAGTACTTC
TRBJ2-7,TRBV4-3,.,.,CASSQDPGFYEQYF,TGCGCCAGCAGCCAAGATCCGGGTTTCTACGAGCAGTACTTC
TRBJ2-3,TRBV30,.,.,CAWRRDNPSTDTQYF,TGTGCCTGGCGACGGGACAACCCGAGCACAGATACGCAGTATTTT
TRBJ2-7,TRBV7-8,TRBD2,.,CASSPGLGIYEQYF,TGTGCCAGCAGCCCGGGACTAGGTATCTACGAGCAGTACTTC
TRBJ1-2,TRBV11-2,.,once,CASSPGAVPTGGYTF,TGTGCCAGCAGCCCGGGGGCTGTGCCTACGGGTGGCTACACCTTC
TRBJ2-3,TRBV29-1,TRBD2,.,CSVRSAGTTDTQYF,TGCAGCGTTCGATCAGCGGGAACAACAGATACGCAGTATTTT
TRBJ2-3,TRBV5-5,.,.,CASSSTPDTQYF,TGTGCCAGCAGTTCTACTCCGGATACGCAGTATTTT
TRBJ1-1,TRBV7-2,TRBD1,few,CASSRDSFAMNTEAFF,TGTGCCAGCAGCCGGGACAGCTTTGCTATGAACACTGAAGCTTTCTTT